The 14 T cell receptor beta chains presented below share a single source sample, sequenced in a study of lymphopenia after photon versus proton radiotherapy. Repertoires were generated with immunoSEQ multiplex PCR, while TCRdb's copy carries only in-frame clones and drops some. The profile shows some 15,000 clones, around 85% of them singletons. The source was peripheral blood, collected from a patient treated with proton-based radiotherapy. The receptors were gathered from an older woman with cholangiocarcinoma. Some clones in this sample may be carry-over from other donors' samples.

A remark on this clone: One end of the junction varies from germline; a read error may be responsible. The rearrangement joins TRBV27 to TRBJ1-1; maybe TRBD1 (6 bases). There are 14 residues in the CDR3. Germline CDR1 reads MNHEY; CDR2 reads SMNVEV (reference sequence). The chain's CDR3 is CASSLYQQGTEAFF. The CDR3 coding sequence is TGTGCCAGCAGCTTATACCAACAGGGCACTGAAGCTTTCTTT.

This sequence joins TRBV11-2 and TRBJ1-2; no definite D call. The CDR3 runs to 15 residues. Germline CDR1 and CDR2: SGHAT and FQNNGV. Trimming took off 4 bases at V and 3 bases at J, with 15 bases between the two ends. CDR3 coding DNA: TGTGCCAGCAGCTCGACTGGTTGGGTGGACTATGGCTACACCTTC. It encodes CASSSTGWVDYGYTF.

The V call is TRBV7-2, the J call TRBJ1-2, with a possible D match to TRBD1 (5 bases). Trimming removed 0 bases at V and 2 bases at J, with 16 bases between. CDR1 and CDR2 from the germline V gene are SGHTA and FQGNSA. The CDR3 loop spans 17 amino acids. The chain's CDR3 is CASSLALVGQENYGYTF. DNA of the CDR3: TGTGCCAGCAGCTTAGCCCTCGTGGGGCAGGAGAACTATGGCTACACCTTC.

J is TRBJ2-3 and V is TRBV7-6, with TRBD2 matching over 9 bases. This CDR3 comprises 16 residues. The germline gives CDR1 SGHVS, CDR2 FNYEAQ. V shed 2 bases, J shed 2 bases, and the junction held 5 bases outside the gene matches. CDR3 in DNA: TGTGCCAGCAGCTTAATCCTAGCGGGGCCCACAGATACGCAGTATTTT. It yields the protein CASSLILAGPTDTQYF.

V usage is TRBV6-6 and J usage is TRBJ2-1, with 12 nucleotides matching TRBD2. The CDR3 spans 16 residues. Germline trimming cut 5 bases from V and 6 bases from J; bases unmatched to any gene: 8. Germline V gene sequence: CDR1 MNHNY, CDR2 SVGAGI (reference sequence). DNA of the CDR3: TGTGCCAGCAGTCCCCTAGCGGGGGGGCTCCTCAATGAGCAGTTCTTC. This gives the protein CASSPLAGGLLNEQFF.

This chain links TRBV10-3 with TRBJ2-1; D call uncertain. The germline V gene has CDR1 ENHRY and CDR2 SYGVKD. The length of the CDR3 is 15 residues. Trimming stripped 4 bases from V and 2 bases from J, with 12 bases between. CDR3 DNA sequence: TGTGCCATCAGTGGGACCCTCCCGCCCTACAATGAGCAGTTCTTC. Translated, it gives CAISGTLPPYNEQFF.

Comment on this clone: One end of the junction fails to match germline, which may point to a read error. The sample carries other DNA sequences with the same CDR3. V is TRBV4-1 and J is TRBJ2-7, with TRBD1 matching 9 bases. CDR1 is MGHRA, CDR2 YSYEKL, per germline. The CDR3 totals 15 residues. DNA of the CDR3: TGCGCCAGTAGCCAAACCGGGACAGGGCTACGCGAGCAGTACTTC. Its protein is CASSQTGTGLREQYF.

V is TRBV6-5 and J is TRBJ2-2; maybe TRBD2 (6 bases). Germline values: CDR1 MNHEY, CDR2 SVGAGI. This CDR3 has 13 residues. The V gene lost 5 bases and the J gene lost 7 bases, with 11 bases spanning the gap. CDR3 bases: TGTGCCAGCAGTCCTGGACTAAGCGGGGAGCTGTTTTTT. It encodes CASSPGLSGELFF.

The sample holds one count of this clone. The genes are TRBV9 and TRBJ1-1, with D unresolved. The CDR3 loop spans 13 amino acids. The germline V gene encodes CDR1 SGDLS and CDR2 YYNGEE. V was shortened by 4 bases and J by 4 bases, with 11 bases between the two germline ends. The CDR3 region has the DNA TGTGCCAGCAGCCAGCACGGCCGCACTGAAGCTTTCTTT. It codes for CASSQHGRTEAFF.

The chain couples TRBV5-1 to TRBJ2-2; 9 positions match TRBD1. Germline-derived CDR1 and CDR2 are SGHRS and YFSETQ. Germline trimming cut 5 bases from V and 6 bases from J; bases unmatched to any gene: 5. The CDR3 runs to 14 residues. CDR3 DNA: TGCGCCAGCAGGATACAGGGGGCATCCGGGGAGCTGTTTTTT. As protein: CASRIQGASGELFF.

The chain links TRBV25-1 to TRBJ2-5; the D is unclear. This CDR3 region has 14 residues. Deletions cut 2 bases from V and 2 bases from J, with 9 bases between. The germline gives CDR1 MGHDK, CDR2 SYGVNS. CDR3 in amino acids: CASSEHRSQETQYF. The DNA of the CDR3 is TGTGCCAGCAGTGAACACAGATCTCAAGAGACCCAGTACTTC.

This clone was counted a single time. The rearrangement links TRBV6-1 to TRBJ1-2, with TRBD1 matching 8 bases. Germline V gene lookup returns CDR1 MNHNS and CDR2 SASEGT. V was clipped by 1 base and J by 14 bases; unmatched bases: 12. This CDR3 region has 14 residues. Here the CDR3 DNA reads TGTGCCAGCAGTGAAGTTGGGGACAGGTCCCTGAAAACCTTC. This codes for CASSEVGDRSLKTF.

The V and J genes are TRBV29-1 and TRBJ1-2; D is undetermined. Trimming left V 0 bases short and J 8 bases short, with 16 bases between. Germline values: CDR1 SQVTM, CDR2 ANQGSEA. CDR3 length: 14 residues. The CDR3: CSVEDNEGVNGYTF. For the CDR3, the DNA is TGCAGCGTTGAAGATAATGAGGGAGTGAACGGCTACACCTTC.

The V call is TRBV7-2, the J call TRBJ2-1; 8 bases align to TRBD1. V lost 6 bases, J lost 10 bases, and 8 bases stayed unmatched. CDR1 and CDR2 (germline): SGHTA, FQGNSA. This CDR3 comprises 13 residues. This CDR3 reads CASRPGQGGEQFF. In DNA, the CDR3 is TGTGCCAGCAGACCCGGACAGGGTGGGGAGCAGTTCTTC.